This T cell receptor (beta chain) was identified during a study of blood T cell repertoires in COVID-19. The assay was immunoSEQ multiplex PCR, and TCRdb's table has in-frame clones only and misses some. The sample contains around 200,000 clones, about four fifths of which appear only once. The table lists this clone with a few counts. Looked up from germline, CDR1 is SGHTA and CDR2 is FQGTGA. This CDR3 region has 14 residues. V trimming: 6 bases; J trimming: 0 bases; junction bases outside the gene matches: 5. The sequence was obtained from a young woman who had recovered from COVID-19. This sequence joins TRBV7-3 and TRBJ2-7, with TRBD1 identical over 7 bases. The sample was PBMCs or T cells enriched from blood (not recorded which). The CDR3 sequence: CASSPTGLSYEQYF. CDR3 coding DNA: TGTGCCAGCAGTCCGACAGGGCTCTCCTACGAGCAGTACTTC.